This TCR beta chain was obtained from a study of cytomegalovirus exposure and HLA in healthy donors. Notes on the study in general: A missense DCLRE1C variant was associated with V- and J-gene trimming of TCR beta chains in a later analysis, and an independent cohort replicated the association. Per published accounts, TCR beta sequences correctly predicted the HLA-A and HLA-B alleles of most subjects.

Use of 60 Vbeta and 13 Jbeta primers characterized the PCR. Generated by immunoSEQ multiplex PCR, the TCRdb table keeps only in-frame clones and is missing some. The sample carries tens of thousands of clones, more than 70% recorded once. Germline loops: CDR1 MNHEY, CDR2 SVGAGI. The CDR3 is made up of 14 amino acids. V shed 7 bases, J shed 5 bases, and the junction held 8 bases outside the gene matches. Comments on this clone: As yet, its antigen is unknown.

This sequence joins TRBV6-5 and TRBJ2-1, with 7 bases matching TRBD1. Sequenced material: PBMCs. The origin of this receptor is a woman aged 30 to 39 in good health and CMV-seropositive. This CDR3 is CASIDRAGNNEQFF. CDR3 DNA: TGTGCCAGCATCGACAGGGCGGGCAACAATGAGCAGTTCTTC.